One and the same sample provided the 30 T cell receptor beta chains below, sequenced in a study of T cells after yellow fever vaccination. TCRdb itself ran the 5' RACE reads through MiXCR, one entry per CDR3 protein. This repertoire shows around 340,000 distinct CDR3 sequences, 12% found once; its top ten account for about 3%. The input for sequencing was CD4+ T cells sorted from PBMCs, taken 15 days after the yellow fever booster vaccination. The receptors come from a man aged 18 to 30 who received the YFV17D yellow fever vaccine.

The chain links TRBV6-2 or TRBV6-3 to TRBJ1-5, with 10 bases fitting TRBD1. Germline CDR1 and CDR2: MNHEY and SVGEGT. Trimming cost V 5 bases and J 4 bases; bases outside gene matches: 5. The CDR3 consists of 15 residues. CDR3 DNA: TGTGCCAGCAGTCCCCCGGGACAGGGGAATCAGCCCCAGCATTTT. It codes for CASSPPGQGNQPQHF.

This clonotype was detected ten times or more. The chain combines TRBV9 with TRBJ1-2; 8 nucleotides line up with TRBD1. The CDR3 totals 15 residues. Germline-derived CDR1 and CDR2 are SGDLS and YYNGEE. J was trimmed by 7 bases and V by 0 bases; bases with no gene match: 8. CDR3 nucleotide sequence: TGTGCCAGCAGCGTAGAAGGACAGGGCCTCCTTGGCTACACCTTC. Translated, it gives CASSVEGQGLLGYTF.

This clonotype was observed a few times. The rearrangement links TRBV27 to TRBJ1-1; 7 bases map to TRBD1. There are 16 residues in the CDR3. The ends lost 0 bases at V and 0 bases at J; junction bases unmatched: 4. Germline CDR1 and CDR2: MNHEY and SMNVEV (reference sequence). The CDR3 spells CASSLSRGTLNTEAFF. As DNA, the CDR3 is TGTGCCAGCAGTTTATCCAGGGGGACCCTGAACACTGAAGCTTTCTTT.

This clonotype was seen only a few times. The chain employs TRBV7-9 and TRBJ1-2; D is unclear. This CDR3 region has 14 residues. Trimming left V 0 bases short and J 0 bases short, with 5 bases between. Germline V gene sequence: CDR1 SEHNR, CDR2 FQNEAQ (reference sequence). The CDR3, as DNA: TGTGCCAGCAGCTTAGCGCAGGCTAACTATGGCTACACCTTC. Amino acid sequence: CASSLAQANYGYTF. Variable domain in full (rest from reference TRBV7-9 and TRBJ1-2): DTGVSQNPRHKITKRGQNVTFRCDPISEHNRLYWYRQTLGQGPEFLTYFQNEAQLEKSRLLSDRFSAERPKGSFSTLEIQRTEQGDSAMYLCASSLAQANYGYTFGSGTRLTVV.

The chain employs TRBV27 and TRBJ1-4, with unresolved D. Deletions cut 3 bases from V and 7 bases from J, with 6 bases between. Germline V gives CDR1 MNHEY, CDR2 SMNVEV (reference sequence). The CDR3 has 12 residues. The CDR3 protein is CASSFNREKLFF. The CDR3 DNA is TGTGCCAGCAGTTTTAACCGTGAAAAACTGTTTTTT.

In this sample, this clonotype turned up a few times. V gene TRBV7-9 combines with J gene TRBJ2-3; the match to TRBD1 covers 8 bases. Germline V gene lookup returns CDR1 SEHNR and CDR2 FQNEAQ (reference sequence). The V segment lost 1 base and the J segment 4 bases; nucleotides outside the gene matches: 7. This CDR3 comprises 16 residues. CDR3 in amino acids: CASSLVRGRAADTQYF. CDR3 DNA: TGTGCCAGCAGCTTAGTCAGGGGGCGAGCGGCAGATACGCAGTATTTT.

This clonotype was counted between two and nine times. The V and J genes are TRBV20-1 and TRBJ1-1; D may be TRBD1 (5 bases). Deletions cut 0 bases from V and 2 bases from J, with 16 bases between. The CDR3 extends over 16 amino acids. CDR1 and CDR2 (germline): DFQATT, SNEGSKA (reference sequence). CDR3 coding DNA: TGCAGTGCTAGAGATCTTAGACAGCGGGTAAACACTGAAGCTTTCTTT. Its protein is CSARDLRQRVNTEAFF.

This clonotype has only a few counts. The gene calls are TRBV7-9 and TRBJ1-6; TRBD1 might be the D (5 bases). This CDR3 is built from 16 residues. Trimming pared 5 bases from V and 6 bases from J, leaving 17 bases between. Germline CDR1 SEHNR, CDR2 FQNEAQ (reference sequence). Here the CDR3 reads CASSITYGTSNSPLHF. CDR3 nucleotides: TGTGCCAGCAGCATAACCTACGGGACGTCTAATTCACCCCTCCACTTT.

The CDR3 sequence is CAISESWGAGEETQYF. CDR3 nucleotides: TGTGCCATCAGTGAGTCGTGGGGGGCAGGGGAAGAGACCCAGTACTTC. V and J are TRBV10-3 and TRBJ2-5; D tentatively reads TRBD1 or TRBD2 (6 bases each). CDR1 and CDR2 (germline): ENHRY, SYGVKD. The CDR3 contains 16 residues. V gave up 0 bases and J gave up 3 bases, with 14 bases separating them.

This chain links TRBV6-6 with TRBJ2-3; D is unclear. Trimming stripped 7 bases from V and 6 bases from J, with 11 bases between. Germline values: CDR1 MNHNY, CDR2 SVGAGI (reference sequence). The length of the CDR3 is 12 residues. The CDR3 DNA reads TGTGCCAGCACCCGACGAAGGGATACGCAGTATTTT. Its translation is CASTRRRDTQYF.

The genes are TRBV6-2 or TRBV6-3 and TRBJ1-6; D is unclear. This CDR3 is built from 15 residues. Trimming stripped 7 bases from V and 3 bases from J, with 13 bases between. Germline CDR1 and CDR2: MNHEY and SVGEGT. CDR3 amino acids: CASTEDAIYNSPLHF. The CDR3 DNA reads TGTGCCAGCACCGAGGACGCGATCTATAATTCACCCCTCCACTTT.

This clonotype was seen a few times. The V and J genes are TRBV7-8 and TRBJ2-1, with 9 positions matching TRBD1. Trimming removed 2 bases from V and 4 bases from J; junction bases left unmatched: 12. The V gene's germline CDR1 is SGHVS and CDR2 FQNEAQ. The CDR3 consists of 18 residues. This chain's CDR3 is CASSLFRPGQGLYNEQFF. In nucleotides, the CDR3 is TGTGCCAGCAGCTTATTCCGACCGGGACAGGGACTTTACAATGAGCAGTTCTTC.

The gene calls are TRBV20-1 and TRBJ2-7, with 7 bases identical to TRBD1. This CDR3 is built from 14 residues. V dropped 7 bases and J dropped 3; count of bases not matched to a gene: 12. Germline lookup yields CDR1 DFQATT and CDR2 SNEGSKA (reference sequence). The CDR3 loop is CSGTKGAGGYEQYF. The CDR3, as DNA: TGCAGTGGAACCAAGGGGGCAGGAGGCTACGAGCAGTACTTC.

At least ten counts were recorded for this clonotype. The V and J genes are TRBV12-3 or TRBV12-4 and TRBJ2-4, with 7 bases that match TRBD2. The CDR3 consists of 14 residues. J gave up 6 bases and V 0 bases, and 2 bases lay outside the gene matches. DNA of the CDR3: TGTGCCAGCAGTTTAGCCAGGGAGGGAAACATTCAGTACTTC. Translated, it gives CASSLAREGNIQYF.

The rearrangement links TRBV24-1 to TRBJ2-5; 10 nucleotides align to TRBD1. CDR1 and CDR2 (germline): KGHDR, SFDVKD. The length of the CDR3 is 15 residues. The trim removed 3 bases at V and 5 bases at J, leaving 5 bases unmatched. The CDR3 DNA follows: TGTGCCACCAGTGATCGACAGGGGGCGCAGGAGACCCAGTACTTC. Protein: CATSDRQGAQETQYF.

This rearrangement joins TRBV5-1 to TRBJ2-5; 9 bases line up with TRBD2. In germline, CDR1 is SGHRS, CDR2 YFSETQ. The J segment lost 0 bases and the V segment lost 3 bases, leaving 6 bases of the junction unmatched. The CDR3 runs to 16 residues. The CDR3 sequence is CASSSMVAGDQETQYF. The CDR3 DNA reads TGCGCCAGCAGCTCAATGGTAGCGGGGGACCAAGAGACCCAGTACTTC.

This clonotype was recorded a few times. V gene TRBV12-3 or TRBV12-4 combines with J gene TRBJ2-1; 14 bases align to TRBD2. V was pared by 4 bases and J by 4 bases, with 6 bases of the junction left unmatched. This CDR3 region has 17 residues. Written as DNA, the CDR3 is TGTGCCAGCAGTTCAGGACTAGCGGGGGGAAATTACAATGAGCAGTTCTTC. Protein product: CASSSGLAGGNYNEQFF.

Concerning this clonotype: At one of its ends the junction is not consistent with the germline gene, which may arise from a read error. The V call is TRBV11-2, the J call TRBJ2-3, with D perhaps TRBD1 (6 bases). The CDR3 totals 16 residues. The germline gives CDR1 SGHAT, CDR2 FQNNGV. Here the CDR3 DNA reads TGTGCCAGCAGCTTAGACCCCCCCAGGGGCACAGATACGCAGTTTTTT. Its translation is CASSLDPPRGTDTQFF.

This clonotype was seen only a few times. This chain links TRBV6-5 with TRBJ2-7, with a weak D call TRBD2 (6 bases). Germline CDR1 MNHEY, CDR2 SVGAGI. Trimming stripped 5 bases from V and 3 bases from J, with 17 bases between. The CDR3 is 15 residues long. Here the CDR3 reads CASSPSGGEFYEQYF. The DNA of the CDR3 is TGTGCCAGCAGTCCCTCGGGCGGGGAGTTCTACGAGCAGTACTTC.

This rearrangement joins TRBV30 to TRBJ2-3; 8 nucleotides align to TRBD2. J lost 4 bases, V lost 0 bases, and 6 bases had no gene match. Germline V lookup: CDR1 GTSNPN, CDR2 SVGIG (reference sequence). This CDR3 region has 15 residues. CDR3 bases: TGTGCCTGGAGTGTAGACGGGGGGGCCTCAGATACGCAGTATTTT. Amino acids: CAWSVDGGASDTQYF. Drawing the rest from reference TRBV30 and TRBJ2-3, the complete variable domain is SQTIHQWPATLVQPVGSPLSLECTVEGTSNPNLYWYRQAAGRGLQLLFYSVGIGQISSEVPQNLSASRPQDRQFILSSKKLLLSDSGFYLCAWSVDGGASDTQYFGPGTRLTVL.

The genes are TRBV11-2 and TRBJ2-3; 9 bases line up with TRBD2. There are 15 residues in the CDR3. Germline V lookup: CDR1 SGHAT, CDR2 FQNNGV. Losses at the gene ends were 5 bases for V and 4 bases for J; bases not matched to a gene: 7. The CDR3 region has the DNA TGTGCCAGCAGCAGAATAGCGGGGGCAGCAGATACGCAGTATTTT. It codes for CASSRIAGAADTQYF.

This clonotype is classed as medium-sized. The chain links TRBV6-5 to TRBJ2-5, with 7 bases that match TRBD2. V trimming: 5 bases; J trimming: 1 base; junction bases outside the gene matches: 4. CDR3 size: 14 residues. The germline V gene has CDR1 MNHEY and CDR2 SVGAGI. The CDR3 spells CASSQSSGQETQYF. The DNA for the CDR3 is TGTGCCAGCAGTCAGTCTAGCGGCCAAGAGACCCAGTACTTC.

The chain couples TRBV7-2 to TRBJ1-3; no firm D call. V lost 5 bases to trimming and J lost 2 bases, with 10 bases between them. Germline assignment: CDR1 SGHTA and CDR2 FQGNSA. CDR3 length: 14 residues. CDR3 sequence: CASSAQATGNTIYF. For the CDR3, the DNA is TGTGCCAGCAGCGCCCAGGCTACTGGAAACACCATATATTTT.

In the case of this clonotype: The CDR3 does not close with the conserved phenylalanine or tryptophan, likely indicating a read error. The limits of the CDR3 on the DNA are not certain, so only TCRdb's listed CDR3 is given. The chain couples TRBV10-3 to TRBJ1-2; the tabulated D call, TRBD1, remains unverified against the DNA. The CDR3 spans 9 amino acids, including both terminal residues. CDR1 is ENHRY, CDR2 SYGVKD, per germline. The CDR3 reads CAISAGAES.

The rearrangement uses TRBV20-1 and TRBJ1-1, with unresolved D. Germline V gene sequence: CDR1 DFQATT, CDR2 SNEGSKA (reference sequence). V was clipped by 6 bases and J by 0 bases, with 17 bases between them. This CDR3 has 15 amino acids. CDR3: CSATTSGLLNTEAFF. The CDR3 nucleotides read TGCAGTGCCACAACTAGTGGGCTCCTGAACACTGAAGCTTTCTTT.

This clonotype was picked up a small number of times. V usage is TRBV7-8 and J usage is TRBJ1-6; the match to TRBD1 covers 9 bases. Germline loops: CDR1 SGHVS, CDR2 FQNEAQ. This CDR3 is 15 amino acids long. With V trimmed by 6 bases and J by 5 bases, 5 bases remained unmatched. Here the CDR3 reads CASRGTGWDNSPLHF. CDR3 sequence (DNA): TGTGCCAGCAGAGGGACAGGGTGGGATAATTCACCCCTCCACTTT.

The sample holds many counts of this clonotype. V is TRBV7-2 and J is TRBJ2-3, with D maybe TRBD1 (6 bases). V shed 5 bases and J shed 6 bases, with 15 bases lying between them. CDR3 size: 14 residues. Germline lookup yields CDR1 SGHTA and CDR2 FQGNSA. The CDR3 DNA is TGTGCCAGCAGCCAGGACAGTCCCGCGGATACGCAGTATTTT. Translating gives CASSQDSPADTQYF.

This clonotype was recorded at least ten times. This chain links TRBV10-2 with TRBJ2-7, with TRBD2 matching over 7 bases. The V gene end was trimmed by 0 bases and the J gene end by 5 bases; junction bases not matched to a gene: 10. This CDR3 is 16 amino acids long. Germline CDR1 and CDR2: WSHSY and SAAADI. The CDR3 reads CASSESQGLVGHEQYF. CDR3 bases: TGCGCCAGCAGTGAGTCACAAGGACTAGTCGGCCACGAGCAGTACTTC.

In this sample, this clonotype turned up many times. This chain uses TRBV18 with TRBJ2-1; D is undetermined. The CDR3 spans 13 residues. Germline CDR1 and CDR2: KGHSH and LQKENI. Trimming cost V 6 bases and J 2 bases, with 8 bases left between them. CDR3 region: CASSFGTYNEQFF. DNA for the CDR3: TGTGCCAGCTCGTTTGGTACCTACAATGAGCAGTTCTTC.

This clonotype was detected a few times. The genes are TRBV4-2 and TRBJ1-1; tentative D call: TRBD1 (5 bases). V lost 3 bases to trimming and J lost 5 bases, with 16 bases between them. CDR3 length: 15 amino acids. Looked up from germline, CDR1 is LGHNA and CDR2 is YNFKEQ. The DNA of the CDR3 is TGTGCCAGCAGCCAGGTAGGGGCGGGGGGAACTGAAGCTTTCTTT. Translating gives CASSQVGAGGTEAFF.